What follows describes a single TCR beta chain. What it recognizes is unknown. The junction shows a germline mismatch at one end, possibly a read error. The germline gives CDR1 SGHTA, CDR2 FQGNSA. The CDR3 extends over 14 amino acids. Prepared libraries of TCR beta cDNA carried unique molecular identifiers. MiXCR, run by TCRdb on the PCR reads, gives a single entry per CDR3 protein. Of approximately 460,000 distinct CDR3 sequences in the sample, less than 45% are singletons; the top ten hold about 12%. This entry comes from a study of post-analysis software for immune sequencing data. Study-wide results and limits: About five TRBV segments, including TRBV5-6, TRBV5-1 and TRBV20-1, were more frequent in patients than controls.

Sequencing used blood. This clonotype was obtained from a girl aged 5-17 years with multiple sclerosis. The rearrangement joins TRBV7-2 to TRBJ1-3; D ambiguous. CDR3 nucleotides: TGTGCCAGCAGCTTCGACCTCTCTGGAAACATCATATATTTT. This codes for CASSFDLSGNIIYF.